These T cell receptor beta chains were read from a single sample in a study of T cell repertoires in cytomegalovirus infection. TCRdb reprocessed the reads via MiXCR and lists one record per CDR3 protein. Altogether hundreds of thousands of distinct CDR3 sequences are present, approximately 40% being singletons, with the ten largest covering 43%. The antigens for these receptors are not known. The sequences come from cultured PBMCs, collected from culture after CMV antigen stimulation. The source is a human donor in good health (CMV status not recorded). Some clones in this sample may be carry-over from other donors' samples. CDR3s include the opening cysteine and the closing phenylalanine or tryptophan. D genes are given only for firm matches. Clone size appears in some rows only: once, few, many, or a class for an expanded clone.

D gene,V gene,J gene,clone size,CDR3 DNA,CDR3 protein
-,TRBV24-1,TRBJ2-1,-,TGTGCCACCAGTGCTCCCGAGACCAATGAGCAGTTCTTC,CATSAPETNEQFF
TRBD1,TRBV7-2,TRBJ2-1,few,TGTGCCAGCAGCTACTACAGGGGCGATGAGCAGTTCTTC,CASSYYRGDEQFF
-,TRBV6-5,TRBJ1-1,-,TGTGCCAGCAGTTACTCGGTCGGCGTTTGGGCTTTCTTT,CASSYSVGVWAFF
TRBD1,TRBV7-6,TRBJ1-5,-,TGTGCCAGCAGCCTTGACAGGGAAGGAAACAATCAGCCCCAGCATTTT,CASSLDREGNNQPQHF
TRBD2,TRBV11-2,TRBJ2-2,-,TGTGCCAGCAGCCCACTAGCGGGAGTTTCCGGGGAGCTGTTTTTT,CASSPLAGVSGELFF
-,TRBV20-1,TRBJ2-3,-,TGCAGTGCTAGACCCAGCAGGGGCACAGATACGCAGTATTTT,CSARPSRGTDTQYF
-,TRBV7-6,TRBJ1-3,few,TGTGCCAGCAGCTTAGGGACAGCTGGAAACACCATATATTTT,CASSLGTAGNTIYF
-,TRBV6-5,TRBJ2-6,-,TGTGCCAGCCACGGCTCCGCAGGGAGGTTTTCGGCAGGGGCCAACGTCCTGACTTTC,CASHGSAGRFSAGANVLTF
-,TRBV7-2,TRBJ2-5,many,TGTGCCAGCAGCTTAGCGGGGGGGCTTGAGACCCAGTACTTC,CASSLAGGLETQYF
TRBD2,TRBV5-4,TRBJ2-1,few,TGTGCCAGCAACCCCCCGGGGGGGGGGCGAAATGAGCAGTTCTTC,CASNPPGGGRNEQFF
-,TRBV11-3,TRBJ1-1,-,TGTGCCAGCAGCTTTACATGGGGCACTGAAGCTTTCTTT,CASSFTWGTEAFF
-,TRBV4-1,TRBJ2-1,-,TGCGCCAGCAGCCAAGGCTCTGAGCAGTTCTTC,CASSQGSEQFF
-,TRBV6-5,TRBJ2-1,-,TGTGCCAGCAGTTACGGGGGACTGAGTGTGCAGTTCTTC,CASSYGGLSVQFF
TRBD2,TRBV7-6,TRBJ2-7,-,TGTGCCAGCAGCCCCTGGACTAGCGGGAGGTACGAGCAGTACTTC,CASSPWTSGRYEQYF
-,TRBV12-3/TRBV12-4,TRBJ1-5,few,TGTGCCAGCAGCAATCAAAGGGTCAATCAGCCCCAGCATTTT,CASSNQRVNQPQHF
TRBD2,TRBV20-1,TRBJ2-7,-,TGCAGTGCCGAATCCGGACTAGCGGGGTGGAGAGAGCAGTACTTC,CSAESGLAGWREQYF
-,TRBV7-3,TRBJ2-7,-,TGTACCAGCAGCTTTTTGGGGCCTTCCCCTAGGGAGCAGTACTTC,CTSSFLGPSPREQYF
TRBD1,TRBV5-8,TRBJ1-5,-,TGTGCCAGCAGCTTTGGGGCAGGGGGTGACAATCAGCCCCAGCATTTT,CASSFGAGGDNQPQHF
-,TRBV11-2,TRBJ2-3,-,TGTGCCAGCAGCTTAGGCCCCGGGGGCACAGATACGCAGTATTTT,CASSLGPGGTDTQYF
-,TRBV11-2,TRBJ2-3,-,TGTGCCAGCAGCTTAGGGCGGGGACAGTTAGATACGCAGTATTTT,CASSLGRGQLDTQYF
TRBD1,TRBV5-1,TRBJ2-5,-,TGCGCCAGCAGCTGGGGCACAGGGGAAGGGGAGACCCAGTACTTC,CASSWGTGEGETQYF
-,TRBV7-2,TRBJ2-1,few,TGTGCCAGCAGCTTAGGGACTGCCTCGCGGCAGTTCTTC,CASSLGTASRQFF
TRBD2,TRBV6-5,TRBJ2-1,few,TGTGCCAGCAGTTACCACCGGACTAGCGGGATCTGGAATGAGCAGTTCTTC,CASSYHRTSGIWNEQFF
-,TRBV5-5,TRBJ1-5,few,TGTGCCAGCGCCCCGCGGGAGACTCGACCGGCCTTACCAAATCTCCCCCATCAGCCCCAGCATTTT,CASAPRETRPALPNLPHQPQHF
TRBD2,TRBV7-6,TRBJ2-3,few,TGTGCCAGCATCGGGGCCCCTAGCGGGAGCCACACTAGCACAGATACGCAGTATTTT,CASIGAPSGSHTSTDTQYF
-,TRBV7-2,TRBJ2-1,many,TGTGCCAGCAGCTTAGGTTACTACAATGAGCAGTTCTTC,CASSLGYYNEQFF
-,TRBV7-2,TRBJ1-2,-,TGTGCCAGCAGCTTATCCACCTGGGGCTACACCTTC,CASSLSTWGYTF
-,TRBV7-2,TRBJ2-3,few,TGTGCCAGCAGCTTAGAGGGTTTGACAGATACGCAGTATTTT,CASSLEGLTDTQYF
TRBD2,TRBV28,TRBJ2-7,few,TGTGCCAGCAGTTTACCAGGACTAGCGGGCCTGAGCTCCTACGAGCAGTACTTC,CASSLPGLAGLSSYEQYF
-,TRBV6-6,TRBJ2-7,-,TGTGCCGCCTTAAACGGGGTAAACTCCTACGAGCAGTACTTC,CAALNGVNSYEQYF
-,TRBV4-2,TRBJ2-3,-,TGTGCCAGCAGCGGGGAGGCCTATACGCAGTATTTT,CASSGEAYTQYF
-,TRBV4-2,TRBJ2-3,few,TGTGCCAGCAGCCAGGCTCCAGATACGCAGTATTTT,CASSQAPDTQYF
-,TRBV7-9,TRBJ2-3,-,TGTGCCAGCAGCCCTCTCTCCGTAGATACGCAGTATTTT,CASSPLSVDTQYF
-,TRBV18,TRBJ1-2,-,TGTGCCAGCTCACCAAGGGCTGCCCACTACTATGGCTACACCTTC,CASSPRAAHYYGYTF
-,TRBV2,TRBJ2-7,-,TGTGCCAGCAGTGACACTGACTCCTACGAGCAGTACTTC,CASSDTDSYEQYF
TRBD1,TRBV7-8,TRBJ2-7,-,TGTGCCAGCAGCAGGACAGGGGGCAGCGAGCAGTACTTC,CASSRTGGSEQYF
TRBD1,TRBV7-8,TRBJ1-1,few,TGTGCCAGCAGCTTAGGGACAGGGGCTCTGAACACTGAAGCTTTCTTT,CASSLGTGALNTEAFF
-,TRBV5-4,TRBJ2-7,few,TGTGCCAGCAGCTCCCCAGGGGGGACTGGCTCCTACGAGCAGTACTTC,CASSSPGGTGSYEQYF
-,TRBV11-2,TRBJ2-2,-,TGTGCCAGCAGCTTAGGCGGGGTGGGGCCCCACACCGGGGAGCTGTTTTTT,CASSLGGVGPHTGELFF
-,TRBV7-2,TRBJ2-1,few,TGTGCCAGCAGCTCGACACATGGAGCCCCATTTTTC,CASSSTHGAPFF
TRBD1,TRBV28,TRBJ2-7,-,TGTGCCAGCAGTTTCGCGCCTAGAGGACAGGGCTCCTACGAGCAGTACTTC,CASSFAPRGQGSYEQYF
-,TRBV7-6,TRBJ2-7,-,TGTGCCAGCAGCTTAGATGACGGTAGGGCCTACGAGCAGTACTTC,CASSLDDGRAYEQYF
-,TRBV6-5,TRBJ2-5,-,TGTGCCAGCAGTTACGGGCGCAGGGGATCTGGGGAGACCCAGTACTTC,CASSYGRRGSGETQYF
TRBD1,TRBV12-3/TRBV12-4,TRBJ1-1,-,TGTGCCAGCACAGGGGGCGGTTCATTAGGCGTCAAAGCTTTCTTT,CASTGGGSLGVKAFF
-,TRBV6-2/TRBV6-3,TRBJ1-5,-,TGTGCCAGCAGTTACCGTCCAGCGGGTAATCAGCCCCAGCATTTT,CASSYRPAGNQPQHF
TRBD2,TRBV7-6,TRBJ2-5,many,TGTGCCAGCAGCCCCCTCTCGGGAGGGCCTGGTGAGACCCAGTACTTC,CASSPLSGGPGETQYF